Presented here are 31 T cell receptor beta chains from one specimen sequenced in a study of blood T cells in healthy people across ages. The use of a sample-barcoded 5' primer and a J-beta primer mix characterized a second PCR of roughly 6 to 11 cycles. MiXCR was run by TCRdb on the 5' RACE reads, yielding one entry per CDR3 protein. In the table there are 600,000 or so distinct CDR3 sequences, about 21% of which are singletons. The sequencing input was blood. These receptor sequences come from a man between 65 and 79 years old in good health.

V and J are TRBV7-3 and TRBJ2-5, with 9 bases matching TRBD2. The J call is in doubt because the DNA end fits TRBJ2-1 better. Germline V CDR1 and CDR2: SGHTA, FQGTGA. There are 14 residues in the CDR3. DNA of the CDR3: TGTGCCAGCAGCTTTGGGACTAGCCCCCATGAGCAGTTCTTC. Amino acid sequence: CASSFGTSPHEQFF.

Turning to this clonotype: Germline and junction disagree at one end, which may indicate a read error. This sequence joins TRBV15 and TRBJ2-5; 9 bases line up with TRBD1. The CDR3 has 16 amino acids. CDR1 and CDR2 from the germline V gene are LNHNV and YYDKDF (reference sequence). This chain's CDR3 is CATSRRPGQGRETQCF. CDR3 coding DNA: TGTGCCACCAGCAGACGCCCGGGACAGGGAAGGGAGACCCAGTGCTTC.

The rearrangement uses TRBV3-1 and TRBJ2-7, with TRBD1 matching 7 bases. This CDR3 spans 16 amino acids. V trimming: 5 bases; J trimming: 3 bases; junction bases outside the gene matches: 13. Per germline, CDR1 LGHDT and CDR2 YNNKEL (reference sequence). CDR3 in DNA: TGTGCCAGCAGCGGAGCAATCGGGACAGACAACTACGAGCAGTACTTC. The encoded protein is CASSGAIGTDNYEQYF.

This clonotype occurred many times. This sequence joins TRBV7-9 and TRBJ1-1; a possible D gene is TRBD1 (6 bases). Trimming took 5 bases from V and 4 from J, leaving 14 bases between them. CDR1 is SEHNR and CDR2 is FQNEAQ in the germline V gene (reference sequence). The CDR3 has 14 residues. The CDR3 coding sequence is TGTGCCAGCAGCGCACAGGGACATATCACTGAAGCTTTCTTT. It specifies CASSAQGHITEAFF. Supplemented by reference TRBV7-9 and TRBJ1-1, the full variable domain reads DTGVSQNPRHKITKRGQNVTFRCDPISEHNRLYWYRQTLGQGPEFLTYFQNEAQLEKSRLLSDRFSAERPKGSFSTLEIQRTEQGDSAMYLCASSAQGHITEAFFGQGTRLTVV.

In DNA form, the CDR3 reads TGCGCCAGCAGGCTTGCACGGGAGGGCCCCACAGATACGCAGTATTTT. It specifies CASRLAREGPTDTQYF. This chain links TRBV5-1 with TRBJ2-3, with 8 bases fitting TRBD2. The length of the CDR3 is 16 residues. Germline values: CDR1 SGHRS, CDR2 YFSETQ. Trimming cost V 5 bases and J 2 bases; bases outside gene matches: 10. The whole variable domain, filled in from reference TRBV5-1 and TRBJ2-3, reads KAGVTQTPRYLIKTRGQQVTLSCSPISGHRSVSWYQQTPGQGLQFLFEYFSETQRNKGNFPGRFSGRQFSNSRSEMNVSTLELGDSALYLCASRLAREGPTDTQYFGPGTRLTVL.

This clonotype was detected many times. The chain carries TRBV27 and TRBJ2-1, with D perhaps matching TRBD1 or TRBD2 (5 bases each). The CDR3 has 15 amino acids. Germline V gene sequence: CDR1 MNHEY, CDR2 SMNVEV (reference sequence). Deletions cut 5 bases from V and 0 bases from J, with 11 bases between. The CDR3 coding sequence is TGTGCCAGCAGTCCCAGGGAGCCCTCCTACAATGAGCAGTTCTTC. Residues: CASSPREPSYNEQFF.

Note on this clonotype: Because it lacks the conserved phenylalanine or tryptophan at the end, this CDR3 is likely a read error. The chain has TRBV29-1 and TRBJ1-1, with a tentative D call TRBD1 (6 bases). The V end was cut by 4 bases, the J end by 0 bases, with 9 bases between. Per germline, CDR1 SQVTM and CDR2 ANQGSEA. The CDR3 totals 13 residues. The CDR3 region is CSVGTALNTEAFV. CDR3 nucleotide sequence: TGCAGCGTTGGGACAGCACTGAACACTGAAGCTTTCGTT.

The sample holds a few counts of this clonotype. CDR3 in DNA: TGTGCCAGCAGTGAATCGGGACTCGCGACTGAAGCTTTCTTT. Protein product: CASSESGLATEAFF. The V gene is TRBV2, the J gene TRBJ1-1; weak D call: TRBD1 (5 bases). CDR1 is SNHLY, CDR2 FYNNEI, per germline. The CDR3 is 14 residues long. The V end was cut by 2 bases, the J end by 5 bases, with 12 bases between. Complete variable domain (other parts from reference TRBV2 and TRBJ1-1): EPEVTQTPSHQVTQMGQEVILRCVPISNHLYFYWYRQILGQKVEFLVSFYNNEISEKSEIFDDQFSVERPDGSNFTLKIRSTKLEDSAMYFCASSESGLATEAFFGQGTRLTVV.

The chain uses TRBV5-5 and TRBJ2-5; D is perhaps TRBD2 (5 bases). Near its end, the DNA agrees better with TRBJ2-1, so the J call may be wrong. The CDR3 is 13 residues long. In germline, CDR1 is SGHKS, CDR2 YYEKEE (reference sequence). The CDR3 spells CASSFIGITGQFF. In DNA form, the CDR3 reads TGTGCCAGCAGCTTTATCGGGATAACCGGGCAGTTCTTC.

This clonotype was found a few times. The V and J genes are TRBV7-2 and TRBJ2-5; 7 nucleotides align to TRBD1. The V segment lost 7 bases and the J segment 5 bases; nucleotides outside the gene matches: 10. Germline values: CDR1 SGHTA, CDR2 FQGNSA. The CDR3 is 14 residues long. The CDR3 here is CASTRDSRAETQYF. CDR3 nucleotides: TGTGCCAGCACCCGGGACAGCCGGGCGGAGACCCAGTACTTC.

This rearrangement joins TRBV7-2 to TRBJ1-2; D is possibly TRBD1 (5 bases). Trimming removed 4 bases from V and 2 bases from J, with 14 bases in between. The CDR3 has 15 residues. CDR1 SGHTA and CDR2 FQGNSA come from the germline V gene. The chain's CDR3 is CASSWTWTENYGYTF. The DNA of the CDR3 is TGTGCCAGCAGCTGGACATGGACGGAAAACTATGGCTACACCTTC.

There are a few counts of this clonotype. The gene calls are TRBV20-1 and TRBJ2-3, with 13 bases identical to TRBD2. With V trimmed by 4 bases and J by 6 bases, 13 bases remained unmatched. This CDR3 has 17 amino acids. Germline V CDR1 and CDR2: DFQATT, SNEGSKA (reference sequence). The CDR3 region is CSANSAWTSGSTDTQYF. Written as DNA, the CDR3 is TGCAGTGCTAATTCCGCTTGGACTAGCGGGAGTACTGATACGCAGTATTTT.

In this sample, this clonotype turned up a few times. V usage is TRBV7-2 and J usage is TRBJ2-4; D is perhaps TRBD2 (5 bases). The CDR3 is 16 amino acids. V lost 5 bases to trimming and J lost 3 bases, with 17 bases between them. CDR1 is SGHTA, CDR2 FQGNSA, per germline. The CDR3 coding sequence is TGTGCCAGCAGCCCAGAGCGGTTATTTGGCAAAAACATTCAGTACTTC. As protein: CASSPERLFGKNIQYF.

In its sample, this clonotype was seen many times. The rearrangement joins TRBV5-6 to TRBJ2-5, with D possibly matching TRBD2 (5 bases). The CDR3 extends over 14 amino acids. The ends were cut back, 6 bases at V and 2 bases at J, with 14 bases in the middle. Germline V lookup: CDR1 SGHDT, CDR2 YYEEEE. This CDR3 reads CASKYDYDQETQYF. The CDR3 DNA sequence: TGTGCCAGCAAGTATGACTACGATCAAGAGACCCAGTACTTC.

On this clonotype: One end of the junction is discordant with germline, which a read error may explain. V gene TRBV7-3 combines with J gene TRBJ2-1; 7 bases fit TRBD2. Germline lookup yields CDR1 SGHTA and CDR2 FQGTGA. This CDR3 is built from 15 residues. The CDR3 nucleotides read TGTGCCAGCAGCCCTAGCGGCCTTTCCTACAATGAGCAGCTCTTC. Translated: CASSPSGLSYNEQLF.

In regard to this clonotype: The CDR3 carries no conserved terminal phenylalanine or tryptophan, so it likely arises from a read error. V gene TRBV2 combines with J gene TRBJ1-2; D gene uncertain. This CDR3 is built from 13 residues. The V and J ends lost 3 bases and 8 bases respectively, with 13 bases between them. Germline CDR1 reads SNHLY; CDR2 reads FYNNEI. The chain's CDR3 is CASSDQELRGYTI. CDR3 bases: TGTGCCAGCAGTGACCAGGAGCTGCGGGGCTACACCATC.

J is TRBJ1-1 and V is TRBV6-5; TRBD1 is a possible D gene (6 bases). The V gene's germline CDR1 is MNHEY and CDR2 SVGAGI. V lost 4 bases and J 2 bases, leaving 17 bases between the germline ends. This CDR3 comprises 16 residues. The CDR3 nucleotides read TGTGCCAGCAGTTTCCTCCCGGGGGCCCGAAACACTGAAGCTTTCTTT. Its translation is CASSFLPGARNTEAFF.

This clonotype was seen ten or more times. The chain couples TRBV12-3 or TRBV12-4 to TRBJ2-1; D might be TRBD1 (6 bases). Trimming shortened V by 8 bases and J by 4 bases, and 15 bases separated the two germline ends. The CDR3 sequence is 14 residues long. The DNA of the CDR3 is TGTGCCAGCGGGGCAGGGGCGGAGTACAATGAGCAGTTCTTC. Amino acids: CASGAGAEYNEQFF.

This clonotype occurred a few times. The chain is built from TRBV20-1 and TRBJ1-1; weak D call: TRBD1 (5 bases). Germline CDR1 and CDR2: DFQATT and SNEGSKA (reference sequence). V dropped 7 bases and J dropped 4 bases, with 13 bases sitting between them. The CDR3 runs to 12 residues. The CDR3 reads CSEQGSGTEAFF. In nucleotides, the CDR3 is TGCAGTGAGCAGGGTTCAGGCACTGAAGCTTTCTTT.

This clonotype was counted between two and nine times. V gene TRBV20-1 combines with J gene TRBJ2-1; 10 bases are shared with TRBD2. Germline CDR1 DFQATT, CDR2 SNEGSKA (reference sequence). This CDR3 spans 14 amino acids. The J segment lost 10 bases and the V segment lost 6 bases, leaving 12 bases of the junction unmatched. The CDR3 protein is CSAADLLAGQEQFF. The CDR3 coding sequence is TGCAGTGCAGCGGACCTACTAGCGGGACAGGAGCAGTTCTTC.

In this sample, this clonotype turned up once. The gene calls are TRBV6-5 and TRBJ2-4; the match to TRBD1 covers 8 bases. Losses at the gene ends were 0 bases for V and 2 bases for J; bases not matched to a gene: 12. This CDR3 is built from 19 residues. Germline lookup yields CDR1 MNHEY and CDR2 SVGAGI. Here the CDR3 DNA reads TGTGCCAGCAGTTACTCGTCATCCCCCAGGGGGCTAACCAAAAACATTCAGTACTTC. This codes for CASSYSSSPRGLTKNIQYF.

This clonotype was seen a handful of times. CDR3 in amino acids: CATSKNNSPLHF. CDR3 coding DNA: TGTGCCACCAGCAAGAATAATTCACCCCTCCACTTT. The chain joins TRBV15 to TRBJ1-6; no reliable D call. The V gene's germline CDR1 is LNHNV and CDR2 YYDKDF (reference sequence). The CDR3 has 12 residues. V lost 4 bases and J lost 5, with 3 bases in between.

V and J are TRBV28 and TRBJ1-3; no firm D call. CDR3 length equals 15 residues. The V gene lost 4 bases and the J gene lost 2 bases, with 12 bases spanning the gap. The germline gives CDR1 MDHEN, CDR2 SYDVKM. Written as DNA, the CDR3 is TGTGCCAGCAGTTCTACACGGGGAGCTGGAAACACCATATATTTT. Protein: CASSSTRGAGNTIYF.

This chain links TRBV20-1 with TRBJ2-7; 10 bases map to TRBD2. Per germline, CDR1 DFQATT and CDR2 SNEGSKA (reference sequence). CDR3 length: 15 residues. The junction had 10 bases not matched to a gene; V was cut back by 6 bases and J by 2 bases. DNA of the CDR3: TGCAGTGCACGAGCGGGAGGGGGGAGTGCCTACGAGCAGTACTTC. Residues: CSARAGGGSAYEQYF.

This clonotype has more than one count but fewer than ten. This chain links TRBV10-3 with TRBJ1-3; D is possibly TRBD1 (6 bases). This CDR3 has 15 amino acids. Trimming took off 3 bases at V and 0 bases at J, with 9 bases between the two ends. Germline CDR1 ENHRY, CDR2 SYGVKD. In DNA, the CDR3 is TGTGCCATCAGTGATACAGGGATCTCTGGAAACACCATATATTTT. It codes for CAISDTGISGNTIYF.

The CDR3 protein is CSVEGGNPYNEQFF. DNA of the CDR3: TGCAGCGTTGAGGGTGGCAACCCCTACAATGAGCAGTTCTTC. V is TRBV29-1 and J is TRBJ2-1; no firm D call. Deletions cut 3 bases from V and 2 bases from J, with 11 bases between. This CDR3 has 14 residues. CDR1 is SQVTM and CDR2 is ANQGSEA in the germline V gene.

In this sample, this clonotype turned up a few times. This chain links TRBV21-1 with TRBJ2-5; the table names TRBD2, a call not compared with the DNA. The J call may be faulty, since TRBJ2-7 better matches the DNA end. TRBV21-1 is a listed pseudogene. There are 16 residues in the CDR3. The CDR3 region is CASSKGCTAVSDEQYF. The CDR3 region has the DNA TGTGCCAGCAGCAAAGGGTGTACAGCGGTCTCGGACGAGCAGTACTTC.

The chain links TRBV29-1 to TRBJ2-5; TRBD2 matches 12 bases. Germline V lookup: CDR1 SQVTM, CDR2 ANQGSEA. The J segment lost 2 bases and the V segment lost 6 bases, leaving 7 bases of the junction unmatched. CDR3 length: 15 amino acids. CDR3 sequence reads: CSVQTSGRGQETQYF. The CDR3 DNA reads as TGCAGCGTGCAGACTAGCGGGAGAGGACAAGAGACCCAGTACTTC.

This clonotype was seen many times. The V call is TRBV7-3, the J call TRBJ2-5; D perhaps matches TRBD1 (6 bases). V was trimmed by 5 bases and J by 2 bases, leaving 9 bases between them. The CDR3 is 13 residues long. CDR1 SGHTA and CDR2 FQGTGA come from the germline V gene. CDR3 nucleotide sequence: TGTGCCAGCAGCCGACAGGCGCAAGAGACCCAGTACTTC. Its translation is CASSRQAQETQYF.

This clonotype occurred a few times. The V and J genes are TRBV6-2 or TRBV6-3 and TRBJ2-7; TRBD2 is a possible D gene (6 bases). The ends were cut back, 10 bases at V and 2 bases at J, with 15 bases in the middle. CDR1 and CDR2 from the germline V gene are MNHEY and SVGEGT. There are 13 residues in the CDR3. CDR3: CATQRLATYEQYF. CDR3 bases: TGTGCCACCCAGAGGCTAGCGACCTACGAGCAGTACTTC.

This clonotype has just a few counts. J is TRBJ1-4 and V is TRBV12-3 or TRBV12-4; possible D gene TRBD1, 5 bases. The CDR3 loop spans 11 amino acids. The V gene lost 4 bases and the J gene lost 10 bases, with 7 bases spanning the gap. The CDR3 region is CASSWGGKLFF. CDR3 DNA sequence: TGTGCCAGCAGTTGGGGGGGAAAACTGTTTTTT.